This entry lists 23 T cell receptor beta chains sequenced from one sample in a study of CD8 T cells in Susac syndrome. With random hexamers, reverse transcription was performed on roughly 0.45 to 1 ug of RNA. TCRdb re-analysed the immunoSEQ multiplex PCR reads in MiXCR, keeping a single row per CDR3 protein. Of 180,000 or so distinct CDR3 sequences in the sample, roughly 94% were seen once. The sample taken for sequencing was CD4+ T cells from PBMCs. The source of these receptors is a human donor in good health.

The chain carries TRBV6-2 or TRBV6-3 and TRBJ2-1; a weak D match, TRBD1 (6 bases). Looked up from germline, CDR1 is MNHEY and CDR2 is SVGEGT. Trimming stripped 6 bases from V and 5 bases from J, with 8 bases between. The CDR3 consists of 12 residues. CDR3 loop: CASRQGDNEQFF. The DNA for the CDR3 is TGTGCCAGCAGACAGGGTGACAATGAGCAGTTCTTC.

V gene TRBV5-6 combines with J gene TRBJ2-3; TRBD1 matches at 9 bases. The trim removed 4 bases at V and 1 base at J, leaving 4 bases unmatched. Germline CDR1 and CDR2: SGHDT and YYEEEE. The CDR3 extends over 15 amino acids. This CDR3 is CASSGTGPRTDTQYF. The DNA of the CDR3 is TGTGCCAGCAGCGGGACAGGGCCCCGCACAGATACGCAGTATTTT. Based on the CDR3 plus reference TRBV5-6 and TRBJ2-3, the full variable domain is DAGVTQSPTHLIKTRGQQVTLRCSPKSGHDTVSWYQQALGQGPQFIFQYYEEEERQRGNFPDRFSGHQFPNYSSELNVNALLLGDSALYLCASSGTGPRTDTQYFGPGTRLTVL.

The chain is built from TRBV15 and TRBJ2-1; D might be TRBD2 (5 bases). In germline, CDR1 is LNHNV, CDR2 YYDKDF (reference sequence). V was trimmed by 3 bases and J by 4 bases, leaving 10 bases between them. This CDR3 region has 14 residues. CDR3 loop: CATSSRGPYNEQFF. In nucleotides, the CDR3 is TGTGCCACCAGCAGCCGAGGGCCTTACAATGAGCAGTTCTTC.

This chain links TRBV27 with TRBJ2-1; D is undetermined. Germline CDR1 is MNHEY and CDR2 is SMNVEV (reference sequence). V was shortened by 6 bases and J by 0 bases, with 15 bases between the two germline ends. There are 16 residues in the CDR3. Written as DNA, the CDR3 is TGTGCCAGCAGCTCCCCCAAAATAGGCTCCTACAATGAGCAGTTCTTC. It encodes CASSSPKIGSYNEQFF.

The rearrangement links TRBV12-3 or TRBV12-4 to TRBJ1-5; possibly TRBD1 for D (5 bases). This CDR3 contains 15 residues. V was shortened by 3 bases and J by 6 bases, with 15 bases between the two germline ends. CDR3 region: CASSFLTRGVQPQHF. The CDR3 region has the DNA TGTGCCAGCAGTTTTTTGACCCGGGGGGTTCAGCCCCAGCATTTT.

The chain employs TRBV5-1 and TRBJ2-7; tentative D call: TRBD1 (6 bases). This CDR3 has 15 residues. Germline V CDR1 and CDR2: SGHRS, YFSETQ. With 4 bases removed from V and 3 bases from J, the gap between germline ends came to 17 bases. CDR3 DNA: TGCGCCAGCAGCCCGGGACAAACAGGGAACTACGAGCAGTACGTC. Translating it yields CASSPGQTGNYEQYV.

This chain links TRBV7-9 with TRBJ1-4, with a tentative D call TRBD1 (5 bases). This CDR3 is 13 amino acids long. The V gene's germline CDR1 is SEHNR and CDR2 FQNEAQ (reference sequence). The germline V and J ends were trimmed by 4 bases and 7 bases, with 10 bases remaining between them. The CDR3 region is CASSWDVLEKLFF. The CDR3 coding sequence is TGTGCCAGCAGCTGGGACGTTCTTGAAAAACTGTTTTTT.

The chain links TRBV28 to TRBJ1-1, with D hard to call. The ends were cut back, 7 bases at V and 11 bases at J, with 14 bases in the middle. Germline CDR1 MDHEN, CDR2 SYDVKM. This CDR3 contains 11 residues. The DNA of the CDR3 is TGTGCCAGCATCCTAAGATTCCGCGCTTTCTTT. Translated, it gives CASILRFRAFF.

The CDR3 DNA is TGCAGCACTAGCGGGAGCTACGAGCAGTACGTC. Translating it yields CSTSGSYEQYV. The V and J genes are TRBV20-1 and TRBJ2-7; TRBD2 matches at 11 bases. The CDR3 totals 11 residues. From germline, CDR1 is DFQATT and CDR2 SNEGSKA (reference sequence).

This clonotype occurred once. This chain connects TRBV27 to TRBJ1-2, with TRBD1 as a possible D gene (5 bases). The CDR3 extends over 11 amino acids. V was pared by 6 bases and J by 7 bases, with 9 bases between. Germline CDR1 is MNHEY and CDR2 is SMNVEV (reference sequence). CDR3 amino acids: CASRSGPGYTF. CDR3 coding DNA: TGTGCCAGCAGGTCAGGGCCTGGCTACACCTTC.

The chain carries TRBV19 and TRBJ2-1, with 8 bases identical to TRBD1. J lost 4 bases, V lost 3 bases, and 5 bases had no gene match. This CDR3 contains 15 residues. The germline gives CDR1 LNHDA, CDR2 SQIVND (reference sequence). CDR3 amino acids: CASSMRQGTYNEQFF. The CDR3, as DNA: TGTGCCAGTAGTATGAGACAGGGGACTTACAATGAGCAGTTCTTC.

The chain couples TRBV4-2 to TRBJ2-5, with D perhaps matching TRBD1 (5 bases). In germline, CDR1 is LGHNA, CDR2 YNFKEQ. The germline V and J ends were trimmed by 1 base and 5 bases, with 14 bases remaining between them. This CDR3 is 15 amino acids long. The CDR3 DNA follows: TGTGCCAGCAGCCAAGTCGGCCAGGGCGAGGAGACCCAGTACTTC. This encodes CASSQVGQGEETQYF.

The chain uses TRBV6-5 and TRBJ2-7; D remains unclear. The CDR3 covers 13 residues. Germline V gives CDR1 MNHEY, CDR2 SVGAGI. Trimming pared 6 bases from V and 6 bases from J, leaving 15 bases between. The CDR3 coding sequence is TGTGCCAGCAGGCTGGATCGTAGGAGCGAGCAGTACGTC. Translating it yields CASRLDRRSEQYV.

This sequence joins TRBV9 and TRBJ2-1; 9 nucleotides match TRBD2. The V gene end was trimmed by 4 bases and the J gene end by 4 bases; junction bases not matched to a gene: 9. Germline lookup yields CDR1 SGDLS and CDR2 YYNGEE. There are 16 residues in the CDR3. The chain's CDR3 is CASSLDPSGAYNEQFF. The DNA of the CDR3 is TGTGCCAGCAGCCTGGATCCTAGCGGGGCTTACAATGAGCAGTTCTTC.

The rearrangement uses TRBV24-1 and TRBJ2-1; 7 bases map to TRBD1. This CDR3 spans 12 amino acids. Germline V gene data show CDR1 as KGHDR and CDR2 as SFDVKD. V lost 9 bases and J lost 6; bases outside the gene matches: 4. CDR3 sequence reads: CATGQEFNEQFF. The DNA of the CDR3 is TGTGCCACCGGACAGGAATTCAATGAGCAGTTCTTC.

This clonotype came up a few times. The chain is built from TRBV7-2 and TRBJ1-6; no clear D. V lost 4 bases to trimming and J lost 2 bases, with 0 bases between them. Germline-derived CDR1 and CDR2 are SGHTA and FQGNSA. The CDR3 loop spans 12 amino acids. CDR3 DNA sequence: TGTGCCAGCAGCTCCTATAATTCACCCCTCCACTTT. It codes for CASSSYNSPLHF.

This clonotype was counted once. The rearrangement joins TRBV29-1 to TRBJ2-7; D assignment may be TRBD1 or TRBD2 (5 bases each). Per germline, CDR1 SQVTM and CDR2 ANQGSEA. Trimming left V 2 bases short and J 7 bases short, with 15 bases between. The CDR3 spans 13 residues. CDR3 DNA: TGCAGCGTTGAAAGGGGATCTTGGGGGGAGCAGTACTTC. Protein: CSVERGSWGEQYF.

The chain is built from TRBV12-3 or TRBV12-4 and TRBJ2-4, with TRBD2 as a possible D gene (5 bases). Trimming removed 3 bases from V and 8 bases from J, with 14 bases in between. The CDR3 is 14 amino acids. The CDR3 DNA reads as TGTGCCAGCAGTTTGTACGAATTCGGGGACATTCAGTACTTC. Translation: CASSLYEFGDIQYF.

J is TRBJ1-2 and V is TRBV12-5, with D unclear. In germline, CDR1 is LGHNT, CDR2 FRNRAP. This CDR3 contains 12 residues. Trimming stripped 7 bases from V and 5 bases from J, with 11 bases between. CDR3 sequence reads: CASAQSNYGYTF. CDR3 coding DNA: TGTGCTAGTGCTCAATCGAATTATGGCTACACCTTC.

The rearrangement joins TRBV5-1 to TRBJ1-5, with 9 bases fitting TRBD1. The V gene end was trimmed by 0 bases and the J gene end by 6 bases; junction bases not matched to a gene: 1. The CDR3 runs to 14 residues. Per germline, CDR1 SGHRS and CDR2 YFSETQ. The CDR3 DNA reads as TGCGCCAGCAGCTTGGAACAGGGGGCTCAGCCCCAGCATTTT. Encoded protein: CASSLEQGAQPQHF.

This clonotype showed up just a few times. The V and J genes are TRBV20-1 and TRBJ2-7; weak D call: TRBD2 (7 bases). Germline V CDR1 and CDR2: DFQATT, SNEGSKA (reference sequence). The CDR3 is 11 residues long. The CDR3 DNA reads TGCGCTGGGGGCGGGGGATACGAGCAGTACTTC. Translation gives CAGGGGYEQYF.

The chain employs TRBV29-1 and TRBJ1-1; D gene unclear. The V gene's germline CDR1 is SQVTM and CDR2 ANQGSEA. The CDR3 is made up of 15 amino acids. Trimming removed 8 bases at V and 0 bases at J, with 19 bases between. CDR3 protein: CSTRRDSAVNTEAFF. In DNA, the CDR3 is TGCAGCACCCGGAGGGATTCAGCTGTGAACACTGAAGCTTTCTTT. Complete variable domain (other parts from reference TRBV29-1 and TRBJ1-1): SAVISQKPSRDICQRGTSLTIQCQVDSQVTMMFWYRQQPGQSLTLIATANQGSEATYESGFVIDKFPISRPNLTFSTLTVSNMSPEDSSIYLCSTRRDSAVNTEAFFGQGTRLTVV.

The V and J genes are TRBV5-6 and TRBJ2-6; possibly TRBD2 for D (5 bases). Trimming stripped 1 base from V and 5 bases from J, with 13 bases between. Germline assignment: CDR1 SGHDT and CDR2 YYEEEE. The CDR3 runs to 16 residues. CDR3 sequence reads: CASSLFAGLWANVLTF. CDR3 coding DNA: TGTGCCAGCAGCTTGTTCGCGGGCCTCTGGGCCAACGTCCTGACTTTC.